This T cell receptor beta chain is drawn from a study of T cell responses to AZD1222 COVID-19 vaccine. As for the study in general: Some second doses came at about 4 weeks and others at about 12 weeks; these were pooled.

TCRdb's table, derived via immunoSEQ multiplex PCR, lists solely in-frame clones and lacks some. There are 95,000 to 110,000 clones in the sample; roughly nine tenths occur only once, and over 3.5% lies in the top ten. In regard to this clone: Its specificity is unknown.

Germline V gives CDR1 LGHNA, CDR2 YSLEER. Trimming pared 0 bases from V and 2 bases from J, leaving 5 bases between. The CDR3 runs to 14 residues. The study, taken as a whole, reports: Nearly half of the spike-specific TCRs reportedly recognize variant regions that carry no mutations. Repertoires were obtained solely post-peak T cell response. A mostly white British donor set with more females was recruited, and clonal diversity was possibly underestimated.

This chain links TRBV4-3 with TRBJ2-1; D not resolved. The receptor's source is an adult in good health. The specimen was peripheral blood, collected on day 0 of AZD1222 vaccination. CDR3 residues: CASSQDQAYNEQFF. The CDR3 DNA reads TGCGCCAGCAGCCAAGACCAGGCCTACAATGAGCAGTTCTTC.